This is a list of T cell receptor beta chains from one sample in a study of cytomegalovirus exposure and HLA in healthy donors. Some clones are missing from TCRdb's copy, which holds only in-frame ones; the method was immunoSEQ multiplex PCR. Among fewer than 90,000 clones listed, approximately 80% were seen once. Sequencing used PBMCs. The receptors stem from a man aged 30-40 years in good health and CMV-seronegative. Both conserved end residues are part of each CDR3. Each record gives: D gene, V gene, J gene, clone size, CDR3 length, CDR3 protein, CDR3 DNA. The D gene is left open where the match is weak. The size field is filled for only some rows; it gives once, few, many or a size class.

D gene: TRBD2; V gene: TRBV30; J gene: TRBJ2-1; clone size: -; CDR3 length: 17; CDR3 protein: CAWDGLGRGRAYNEQFF; CDR3 DNA: TGTGCCTGGGACGGTTTGGGTCGCGGGAGGGCCTACAATGAGCAGTTCTTC
D gene: -; V gene: TRBV30; J gene: TRBJ2-5; clone size: -; CDR3 length: 12; CDR3 protein: CAWSSLLETQYF; CDR3 DNA: TGTGCCTGGAGTTCCCTATTAGAGACCCAGTACTTC
D gene: TRBD2; V gene: TRBV10-1; J gene: TRBJ2-1; clone size: -; CDR3 length: 16; CDR3 protein: CASSSPGLAGYNEQFF; CDR3 DNA: TGCGCCAGCAGTTCTCCGGGACTAGCGGGGTACAATGAGCAGTTCTTC
D gene: TRBD2; V gene: TRBV6-1; J gene: TRBJ2-2; clone size: -; CDR3 length: 14; CDR3 protein: CATQLAWNTGELFF; CDR3 DNA: TGTGCCACCCAACTAGCGTGGAACACCGGGGAGCTGTTTTTT
D gene: -; V gene: TRBV4-3; J gene: TRBJ2-1; clone size: -; CDR3 length: 18; CDR3 protein: CASSQEHGELPLYNEQFF; CDR3 DNA: TGCGCCAGCAGCCAAGAACATGGAGAATTGCCTCTCTACAATGAGCAGTTCTTC
D gene: TRBD1; V gene: TRBV2; J gene: TRBJ1-1; clone size: -; CDR3 length: 13; CDR3 protein: CASSGQGITEAFF; CDR3 DNA: TGTGCCAGCAGCGGACAGGGGATCACTGAAGCTTTCTTT
D gene: -; V gene: TRBV7-2; J gene: TRBJ1-1; clone size: -; CDR3 length: 14; CDR3 protein: CASSFGGGGTEAFF; CDR3 DNA: TGTGCCAGCAGCTTTGGGGGCGGTGGCACTGAAGCTTTCTTT
D gene: TRBD1; V gene: TRBV2; J gene: TRBJ2-2; clone size: -; CDR3 length: 14; CDR3 protein: CASSGTGSTGELFF; CDR3 DNA: TGTGCCAGCAGTGGGACAGGGTCCACCGGGGAGCTGTTTTTT
D gene: -; V gene: TRBV18; J gene: TRBJ2-1; clone size: -; CDR3 length: 18; CDR3 protein: CASSPLVLHGSSYNEQFF; CDR3 DNA: TGTGCCAGCTCACCACTTGTTCTGCATGGGAGCTCCTACAATGAGCAGTTCTTC
D gene: -; V gene: TRBV5-1; J gene: TRBJ1-5; clone size: -; CDR3 length: 14; CDR3 protein: CASSLDRAYQPQHF; CDR3 DNA: TGCGCCAGCAGCTTGGACAGGGCCTATCAGCCCCAGCATTTT
D gene: -; V gene: TRBV7-9; J gene: TRBJ2-7; clone size: once; CDR3 length: 12; CDR3 protein: CASSLEAEPQFF; CDR3 DNA: TGTGCCAGCAGCTTGGAGGCCGAGCCCCAATTCTTC
D gene: TRBD2; V gene: TRBV5-4; J gene: TRBJ2-7; clone size: -; CDR3 length: 14; CDR3 protein: CASSWGLGSYEQYF; CDR3 DNA: TGTGCCAGCAGCTGGGGACTAGGCTCCTACGAGCAGTACTTC
D gene: -; V gene: TRBV19; J gene: TRBJ1-1; clone size: -; CDR3 length: 13; CDR3 protein: CASSIGSYTEAFF; CDR3 DNA: TGTGCCAGTAGTATCGGTAGTTACACTGAAGCTTTCTTT
D gene: TRBD1; V gene: TRBV5-8; J gene: TRBJ2-1; clone size: -; CDR3 length: 12; CDR3 protein: CASSLGGYEQFF; CDR3 DNA: TGTGCCAGCAGCTTAGGGGGCTATGAGCAGTTCTTC